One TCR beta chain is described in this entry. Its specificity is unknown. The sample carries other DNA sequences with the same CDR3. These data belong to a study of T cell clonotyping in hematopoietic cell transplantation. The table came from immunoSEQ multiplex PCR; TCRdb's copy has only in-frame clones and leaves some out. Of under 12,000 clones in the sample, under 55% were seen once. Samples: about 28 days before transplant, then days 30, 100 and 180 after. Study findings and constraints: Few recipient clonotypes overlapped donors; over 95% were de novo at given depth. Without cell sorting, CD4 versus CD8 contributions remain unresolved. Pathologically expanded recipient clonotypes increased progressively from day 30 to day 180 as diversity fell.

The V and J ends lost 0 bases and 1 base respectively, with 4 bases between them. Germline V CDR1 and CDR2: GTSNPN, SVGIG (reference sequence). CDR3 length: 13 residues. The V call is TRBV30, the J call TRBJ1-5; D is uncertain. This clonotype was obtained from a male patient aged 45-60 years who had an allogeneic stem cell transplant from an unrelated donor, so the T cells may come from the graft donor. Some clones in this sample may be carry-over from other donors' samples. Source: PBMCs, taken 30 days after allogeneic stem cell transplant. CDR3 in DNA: TGTGCCTGGAGTGTGGGCAGCAATCAGCCCCAGCATTTT. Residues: CAWSVGSNQPQHF. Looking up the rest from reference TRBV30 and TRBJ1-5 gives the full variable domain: SQTIHQWPATLVQPVGSPLSLECTVEGTSNPNLYWYRQAAGRGLQLLFYSVGIGQISSEVPQNLSASRPQDRQFILSSKKLLLSDSGFYLCAWSVGSNQPQHFGDGTRLSIL.